This T cell receptor (beta chain) stems from a study of blood T cell repertoires in COVID-19 (dated by TCRdb to 2018 to 2020). At the level of the whole study: Samples from collaborators originated in the United States, Italy and Spain and spanned both the acute and convalescent phases of COVID-19. A de-identified subject ID, COVID-19 status, age in years and sex were almost always included in the sample metadata. Where available, HLA class I and class II types were taken from metadata supplied by the sample provider and were not determined by assay-based typing. The repertoires were released in a freely available public database intended as a resource for research on the immune response to SARS-CoV-2. Subjects who had been exposed to COVID-19, were actively infected with it, or had recovered from it provided the deeply sampled blood TCRbeta repertoires that made up the dataset. The prospective study material was composed of cDNA or gDNA derived from T cells, B-cell-depleted T cells, or PBMCs. The samples were drawn from the first 160 participants of the ongoing ImmuneRACE study and from 950 to 1,500 subjects provided by 6 global collaborators. The paper as a whole reports these results and caveats: Clinical and demographic metadata were provided uncurated, with the amount varying by source and participant.

The CDR3 numbers 12 residues from cysteine through phenylalanine. Solely the CDR3 DNA is kept, with 36 bases framed from the first base. Via the germline V gene, CDR1 is SGHAT and CDR2 FQNNGV. Trimming at the junction amounts to 5 bases on V and 7 bases on J, and the germline ends lie 9 bases apart. Concerning this clone: Its antigen specificity is not known. No clone much larger than this one lies a single base away; base qualities are absent.

Each collaborating institution followed its own protocols to collect whole blood in K2EDTA tubes. For TCRbeta analysis, collaborators shipped samples as frozen whole blood, isolated PBMCs, or DNA extracted from either of those sample types. TCRbeta CDR3 regions were amplified from genomic DNA using the immunoSEQ Assay, a bias-controlled multiplex PCR. Per the original workflow: Nucleated cell counts per sample were estimated from amplification of reference gene primers within the assay. Sequence reads were collapsed and filtered to measure the absolute abundance of every unique TCRbeta CDR3 rearrangement. For each sample, productive Simpson clonality was calculated as the square root of Simpson's diversity index across productive rearrangements. Held by TCRdb, this immuneACCESS table contains in-frame sequences only and omits some clones. Under half of the omission traces to an unresolved V gene where checked; the cause of the rest is unknown. From that table come the V and J calls and clone size; the DNA was used to work out D and trimming. Here the sample has roughly 100,000 clones; roughly 80% occur a single time. The ten top clones hold 15% to 17% of the sample.

The receptor was derived from a woman older than 75 with acute or convalescent COVID-19. The sample consisted of peripheral blood. This sequence uses TRBV11-2 and TRBJ2-1; D gene: possibly TRBD1, on 6 matching bases. At the DNA level, the sequence is TGTGCCAGCAGCGCAGGGGTTAATGAGCAGTTCTTC. This gives the protein CASSAGVNEQFF. When the CDR3 is completed using the reference TRBV11-2 and TRBJ2-1 genes on either side, the full variable domain is EAGVAQSPRYKIIEKRQSVAFWCNPISGHATLYWYQQILGQGPKLLIQFQNNGVVDDSQLPKDRFSAERLKGVDSTLKIQPAKLEDSAVYLCASSAGVNEQFFGPGTRLTVL.